This TCR beta chain originates from a study of early T cells in non-severe SARS-CoV-2 infection. Whole-study results and caveats: VDJdb matching, biased toward anti-spike CD8 responses, missed private and CD4 specificities.

This clonotype has a handful of counts. Its antigen is as yet unknown. MiXCR, applied by TCRdb to the 5' RACE reads, yields one record per CDR3 protein. The table lists 35,000 to 50,000 distinct CDR3 sequences, about 25% of them singletons. CDR3 length: 14 amino acids. Looked up from germline, CDR1 is SGHTA and CDR2 is FQGNSA. Unmatched junction bases numbered 2, after V lost 2 bases and J lost 6 bases. The chain couples TRBV7-2 to TRBJ1-4, with 8 bases lining up with TRBD1. Sequenced material: whole blood, taken at baseline. This TCR was recovered from an adult who was a healthcare worker with PCR-confirmed SARS-CoV-2 infection or an uninfected control (not recorded which). This chain's CDR3 is CASSLPGGHEKLFF. In DNA, the CDR3 is TGTGCCAGCAGCTTACCAGGGGGCCATGAAAAACTGTTTTTT.